This TCR beta chain was recovered during a study of lymphopenia after photon versus proton radiotherapy (dated by TCRdb to about 2019). Describing the broader study: The immunological effects of photon versus proton radiation therapy were compared in patients with gastrointestinal tumors who developed high-grade lymphopenia. The study was designed to characterize how the impact on the immune system differs between the two radiation modalities. The cohort comprised roughly 20 patients with gastrointestinal tumors who received either photon or proton therapy and then developed lymphopenia.

The study at large found these results: During treatment, patients who received photon therapy lost naive T cells and TCR diversity and gained effector/memory populations, whereas patients who received proton therapy remained relatively stable. The survival association was assessed only in patients who died, and better survival with proton therapy was presented by the authors as a possibility rather than a demonstrated result. After the lymphocyte count nadir, repertoires from photon-treated patients showed oligoclonal expansion, particularly of CD8+ Temra cells, and this expansion drove the decline in diversity. Across the cohort, a larger post-nadir drop in TCR diversity was inversely correlated with overall survival time among patients who died.

CDR1 MNHNY and CDR2 SVGAGI were looked up in the germline V gene (reference sequence). The V end gives up 10 bases and the J end 1 base, leaving 8 bases in the junction not matched to a gene. The CDR3 goes from the cysteine to the phenylalanine over 14 residues. Only the CDR3 DNA stays, 42 bases, in frame from base 1. Libraries were made using the immunoSEQ multiplex PCR assay. T cell repertoires were profiled with deep sequencing of rearranged TCR beta loci together with multiparametric flow cytometry. TCRdb retrieved this table from immuneACCESS and kept in-frame rearrangements only. Not all clones are present; in checked studies, unresolved V genes account for under half, and no reason is known for the remainder. Here the sample has roughly 17,000 clones; about 79% occur a single time. Roughly 19% of the sample is held by the ten biggest clonotypes. A note on this clone: Its antigen remains undetermined. Per-nucleotide qualities are absent, and no much larger clonotype sits a single base away.

This sequence uses TRBV6-6 and TRBJ2-5; the junction holds 8 bases that match TRBD1. This sample comprised peripheral blood, obtained from a patient treated with proton-based radiotherapy. The TCR comes from a man aged 65 to 85 with pancreatic cancer. The base sequence is TGTGCCATCAGGGACAGGCGCTTCCAAGAGACCCAGTACTTC. Its protein product is CAIRDRRFQETQYF.